A single sample is the source of the 7 T cell receptor beta chains below, sequenced in a study of siplizumab effects on memory and regulatory T cells. Some clones are missing from TCRdb's copy, which holds only in-frame ones; the method was immunoSEQ multiplex PCR. The repertoire includes roughly 120,000 clones, 90% to 95% of them detected once, and under 2% sits in the top ten. Sequenced: non-Treg CD4+ T cells sorted from blood. These receptors came from a human donor in good health.

This sequence joins TRBV19 and TRBJ2-7; D uncertain. The V end lost 3 bases, the J end lost 6 bases, and 9 bases lay between the germline ends. Germline V gene lookup returns CDR1 LNHDA and CDR2 SQIVND (reference sequence). This CDR3 has 12 residues. CDR3 in amino acids: CASSISDREQYF. The CDR3 DNA reads as TGTGCCAGTAGTATTTCGGATCGCGAGCAGTACTTC.

The chain carries TRBV5-1 and TRBJ1-1; D not certain. V gave up 1 base and J gave up 6 bases, with 13 bases separating them. Germline V CDR1 and CDR2: SGHRS, YFSETQ. CDR3 length: 14 amino acids. CDR3 amino acids: CASSLNVLPAEAFF. CDR3 nucleotide sequence: TGCGCCAGCAGCTTGAATGTATTGCCCGCTGAAGCTTTCTTT.

The CDR3 nucleotides read TGTGCCAGCAGCCCTTACCCAGGGTACGAGCAGTACTTC. It is translated as CASSPYPGYEQYF. This rearrangement joins TRBV9 to TRBJ2-7, with a possible D match to TRBD1 (5 bases). The V end was cut by 4 bases, the J end by 4 bases, with 12 bases between. The germline V gene encodes CDR1 SGDLS and CDR2 YYNGEE. This CDR3 is built from 13 residues.

This clone was observed once. The chain employs TRBV6-5 and TRBJ1-1; 12 nucleotides match TRBD1. Germline loops: CDR1 MNHEY, CDR2 SVGAGI. Unmatched junction bases numbered 6, after V lost 6 bases and J lost 10 bases. The CDR3 runs 13 residues. The CDR3 reads CASSLGQGAVAFF. The DNA of the CDR3 is TGTGCCAGCAGCCTGGGACAGGGGGCTGTAGCTTTCTTT.

The V call is TRBV7-2, the J call TRBJ1-2; TRBD1 aligns across 8 bases. The CDR3 has 13 residues. Germline V gives CDR1 SGHTA, CDR2 FQGNSA. J gave up 9 bases and V 4 bases, and 7 bases lay outside the gene matches. The CDR3 loop reads CASSSPTGGRYTF. The CDR3 DNA reads as TGTGCCAGCAGCTCTCCTACAGGGGGACGCTACACCTTC.

This chain links TRBV30 with TRBJ1-1, with D tentatively TRBD1 (6 bases). There are 10 residues in the CDR3. The V gene's germline CDR1 is GTSNPN and CDR2 SVGIG (reference sequence). Trimming took off 6 bases at V and 9 bases at J, with 11 bases between the two ends. The CDR3 is CACGQPQAFF. CDR3 nucleotides: TGTGCCTGTGGACAGCCTCAAGCTTTCTTT.

The chain combines TRBV5-4 with TRBJ2-7; 9 positions agree with TRBD1. Germline V CDR1 and CDR2: SGHNT, YYREEE (reference sequence). CDR3 length: 15 residues. After removal of 5 bases from V and 6 bases from J, the junction contained 12 bases not matched to a gene. CDR3 sequence (DNA): TGTGCCAGCAGTCGCCGGGACAGGGAGCGGGGCGAGCAGTACTTC. Translated: CASSRRDRERGEQYF.